This TCR beta chain was profiled in a study of blood T cells in healthy people across ages. Study-wide context: The capture of about one barcoded beta molecule per two T cells was achieved by template switching. Study-wide points: The authors considered diversity estimates from one million T cells to be underestimates. The unknown donor CMV status may have confounded expanded clonotype changes.

A second PCR of about 6 to 12 cycles used a sample-barcoded 5' primer and a J-beta primer mix. TCRdb re-analysed the 5' RACE reads in MiXCR, keeping a single row per CDR3 protein. The table has about 1 million distinct CDR3 sequences, 40% to 50% seen once; the top ten hold 15% to 20%. Trimming took 10 bases from V and 9 from J; bases not matched to a gene: 5. The CDR3 loop spans 13 amino acids. The germline V gene encodes CDR1 ENHRY and CDR2 SYGVKD. Each sample used at least 7 million PBMCs. To note about this clonotype: Its specificity is not known.

The material sequenced was blood. The rearrangement links TRBV10-3 to TRBJ2-1; 14 bases map to TRBD2. This receptor was identified in a woman aged 55-69 years in good health. CDR3 in DNA: TGTGCCAGCTCGACTAGCGGGAGGGCTGAGCAGTTCTTC. Translation: CASSTSGRAEQFF.